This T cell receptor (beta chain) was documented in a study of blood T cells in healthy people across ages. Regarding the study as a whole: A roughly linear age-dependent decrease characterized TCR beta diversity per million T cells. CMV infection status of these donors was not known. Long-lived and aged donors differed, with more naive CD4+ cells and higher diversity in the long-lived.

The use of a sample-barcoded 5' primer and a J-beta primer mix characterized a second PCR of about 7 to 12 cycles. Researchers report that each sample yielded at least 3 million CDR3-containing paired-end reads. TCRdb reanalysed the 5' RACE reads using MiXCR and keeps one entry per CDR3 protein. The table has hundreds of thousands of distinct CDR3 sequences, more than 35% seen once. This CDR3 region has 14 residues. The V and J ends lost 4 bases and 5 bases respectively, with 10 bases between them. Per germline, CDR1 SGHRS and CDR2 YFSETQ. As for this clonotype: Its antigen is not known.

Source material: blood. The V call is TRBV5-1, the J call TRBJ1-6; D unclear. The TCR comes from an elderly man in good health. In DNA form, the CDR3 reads TGCGCCAGCAGCGCCGAAGGGAATAATTCACCCCTCCACTTT. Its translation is CASSAEGNNSPLHF.